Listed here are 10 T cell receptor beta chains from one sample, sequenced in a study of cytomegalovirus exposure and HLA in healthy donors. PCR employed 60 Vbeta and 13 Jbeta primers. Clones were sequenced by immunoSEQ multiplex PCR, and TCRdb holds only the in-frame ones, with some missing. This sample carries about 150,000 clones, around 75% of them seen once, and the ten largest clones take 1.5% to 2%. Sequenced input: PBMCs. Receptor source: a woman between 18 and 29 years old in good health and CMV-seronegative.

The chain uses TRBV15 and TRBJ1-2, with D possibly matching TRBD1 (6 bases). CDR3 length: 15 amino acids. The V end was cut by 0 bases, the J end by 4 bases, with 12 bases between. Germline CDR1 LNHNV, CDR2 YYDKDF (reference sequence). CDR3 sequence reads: CATSRDRDRIYGYTF. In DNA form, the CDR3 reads TGTGCCACCAGCAGAGACCGTGACAGGATCTATGGCTACACCTTC.

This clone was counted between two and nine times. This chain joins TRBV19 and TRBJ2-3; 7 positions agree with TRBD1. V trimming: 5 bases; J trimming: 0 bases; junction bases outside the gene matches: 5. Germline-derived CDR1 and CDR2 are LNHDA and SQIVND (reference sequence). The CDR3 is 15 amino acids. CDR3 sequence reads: CASSVWDSSTDTQYF. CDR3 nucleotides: TGTGCCAGTAGTGTCTGGGACAGTAGCACAGATACGCAGTATTTT.

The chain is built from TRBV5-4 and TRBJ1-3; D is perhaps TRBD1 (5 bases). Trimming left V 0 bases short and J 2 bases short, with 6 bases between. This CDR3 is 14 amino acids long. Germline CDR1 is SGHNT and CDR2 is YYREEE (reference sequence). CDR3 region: CASSLAGTGNTIYF. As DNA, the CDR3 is TGTGCCAGCAGCTTGGCAGGGACTGGAAACACCATATATTTT.

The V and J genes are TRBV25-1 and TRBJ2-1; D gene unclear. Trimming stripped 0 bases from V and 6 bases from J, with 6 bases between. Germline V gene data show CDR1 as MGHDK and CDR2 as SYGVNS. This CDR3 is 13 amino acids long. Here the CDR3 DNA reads TGTGCCAGCAGTGAATATCACGGCAATGAGCAGTTCTTC. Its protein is CASSEYHGNEQFF.

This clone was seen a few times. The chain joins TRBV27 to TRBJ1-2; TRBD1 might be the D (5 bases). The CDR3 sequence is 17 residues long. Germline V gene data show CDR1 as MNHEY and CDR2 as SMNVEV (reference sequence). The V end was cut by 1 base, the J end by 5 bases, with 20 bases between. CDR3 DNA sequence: TGTGCCAGCAGTTTATTTTGGGGCTCGCTGTCAGCGTATGGCTACACCTTC. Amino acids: CASSLFWGSLSAYGYTF.

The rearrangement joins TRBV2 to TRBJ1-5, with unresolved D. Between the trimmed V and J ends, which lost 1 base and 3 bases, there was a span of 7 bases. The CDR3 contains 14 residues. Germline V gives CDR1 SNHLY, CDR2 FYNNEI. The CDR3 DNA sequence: TGTGCCAGCAGTGAAGGGCAGTTCAATCAGCCCCAGCATTTT. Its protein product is CASSEGQFNQPQHF.

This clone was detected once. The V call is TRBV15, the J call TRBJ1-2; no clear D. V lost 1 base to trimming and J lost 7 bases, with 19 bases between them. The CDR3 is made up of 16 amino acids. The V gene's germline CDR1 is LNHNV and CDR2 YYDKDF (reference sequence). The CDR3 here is CATSRVAGYDAGGYTF. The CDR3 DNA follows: TGTGCCACCAGCAGAGTGGCAGGCTACGATGCGGGTGGCTACACCTTC. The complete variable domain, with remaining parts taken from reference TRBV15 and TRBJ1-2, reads DAMVIQNPRYQVTQFGKPVTLSCSQTLNHNVMYWYQQKSSQAPKLLFHYYDKDFNNEADTPDNFQSRRPNTSFCFLDIRSPGLGDTAMYLCATSRVAGYDAGGYTFGSGTRLTVV.

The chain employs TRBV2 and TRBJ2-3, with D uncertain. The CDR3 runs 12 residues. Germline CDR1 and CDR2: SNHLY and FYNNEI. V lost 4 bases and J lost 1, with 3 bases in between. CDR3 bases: TGTGCCAGCAGTGTAGGCACAGATACGCAGTATTTT. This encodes CASSVGTDTQYF.

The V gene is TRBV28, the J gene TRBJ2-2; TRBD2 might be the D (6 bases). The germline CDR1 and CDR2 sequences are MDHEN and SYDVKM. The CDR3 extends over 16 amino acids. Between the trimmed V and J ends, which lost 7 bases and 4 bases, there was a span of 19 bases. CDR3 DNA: TGTGCCAGCAACGATCGCGGGACCCCCGGCACCGGGGAGCTGTTTTTT. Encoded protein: CASNDRGTPGTGELFF.

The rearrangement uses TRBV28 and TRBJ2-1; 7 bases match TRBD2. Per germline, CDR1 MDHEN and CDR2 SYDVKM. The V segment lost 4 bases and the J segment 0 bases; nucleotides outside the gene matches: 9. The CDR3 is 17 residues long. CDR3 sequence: CASSSLGEGTSYNEQFF. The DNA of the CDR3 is TGTGCCAGCAGTTCCCTAGGGGAGGGGACCTCCTACAATGAGCAGTTCTTC.